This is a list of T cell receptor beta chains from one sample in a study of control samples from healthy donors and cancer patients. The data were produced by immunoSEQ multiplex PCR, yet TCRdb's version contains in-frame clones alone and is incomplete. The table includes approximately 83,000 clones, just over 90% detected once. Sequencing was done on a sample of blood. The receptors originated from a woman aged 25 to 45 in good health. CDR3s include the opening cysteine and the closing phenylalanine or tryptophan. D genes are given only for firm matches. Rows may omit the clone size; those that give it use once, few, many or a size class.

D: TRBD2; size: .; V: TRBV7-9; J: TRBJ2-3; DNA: TGTGCCAGCAGCTTAGCCGAGACTAGCGCCTACACAGATACGCAGTATTTT; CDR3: CASSLAETSAYTDTQYF
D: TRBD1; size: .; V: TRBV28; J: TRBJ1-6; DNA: TGTGCCAGCAGTTTATTGGGAGTGGGACAGTATAATTCACCCCTCCACTTT; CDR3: CASSLLGVGQYNSPLHF
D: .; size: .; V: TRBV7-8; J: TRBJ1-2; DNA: TGTGCCAGCAGCTTGGGGGGGCAAAATAACTATGGCTACACCTTC; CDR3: CASSLGGQNNYGYTF
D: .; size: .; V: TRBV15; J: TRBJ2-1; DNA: TGTGCCACCAGCAGAGTTTCCAGGGTCGATGAGCAGTTCTTC; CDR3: CATSRVSRVDEQFF
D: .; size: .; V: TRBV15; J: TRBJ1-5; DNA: TGTGCCACCAGCAGAGAAGGGGGACTAAAGCAGCCCCAGCATTTT; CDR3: CATSREGGLKQPQHF
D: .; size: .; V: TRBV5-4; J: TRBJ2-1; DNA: TGTGCCAGCAGCTTGAGGAGCTCCCCGGAGCAGTTCTTC; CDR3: CASSLRSSPEQFF
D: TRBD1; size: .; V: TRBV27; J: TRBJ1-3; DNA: TGTGCCAGCAGTCCGGGACAGGGAACTGGAAACACCATATATTTT; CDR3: CASSPGQGTGNTIYF
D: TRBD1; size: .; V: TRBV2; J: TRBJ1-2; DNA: TGTGCCAGCAGTAAACCCGGGACAGGGGTTTCTGGCTATGGCTACACCTTC; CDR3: CASSKPGTGVSGYGYTF
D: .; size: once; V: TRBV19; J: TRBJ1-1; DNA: TGTGCCAGTAGTATAGTAGCGGGGTTTAAGAAAGCTTTCTTT; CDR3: CASSIVAGFKKAFF
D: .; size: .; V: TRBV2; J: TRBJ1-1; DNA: TGTGCCAGCAGGGGGAGGTCAGACACTGAAGCTTTCTTT; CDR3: CASRGRSDTEAFF
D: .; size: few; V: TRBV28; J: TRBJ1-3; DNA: TGTGCCAGCAGTTCCCTGGGCAGGGATGGAAACACCATATATTTT; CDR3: CASSSLGRDGNTIYF
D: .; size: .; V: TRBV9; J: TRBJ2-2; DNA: TGTGCCAGCAGCCCGCGGAACACCGGGGAGCTGTTTTTT; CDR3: CASSPRNTGELFF
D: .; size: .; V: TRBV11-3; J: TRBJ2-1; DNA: TGTGCCAGCAGCGGACGGACGTCCTCCTACAATGAGCAGTTCTTC; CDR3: CASSGRTSSYNEQFF
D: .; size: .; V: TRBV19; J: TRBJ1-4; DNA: TGTGCCAGTAGTATCGGAGGCGGTAGCAGTGAAAAACTGTTTTTT; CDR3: CASSIGGGSSEKLFF
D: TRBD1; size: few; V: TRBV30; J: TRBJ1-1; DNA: TGTGCCTGGAGTAGCAGGGGGTACACTGAAGCTTTCTTT; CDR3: CAWSSRGYTEAFF
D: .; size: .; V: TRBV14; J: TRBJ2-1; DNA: TGTGCCAGCAGCCTACTACCCCGGGACCTCAACAATGAGCAGTTCTTC; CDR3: CASSLLPRDLNNEQFF
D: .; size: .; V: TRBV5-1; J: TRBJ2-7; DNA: TGCGCCAGCAGCTTGGCTGGGGTGGTCAGCGAGCAGTACTTC; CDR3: CASSLAGVVSEQYF
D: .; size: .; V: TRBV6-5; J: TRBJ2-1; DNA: TGTGCCAGCACCCCGGGGGATGACTACAATGAGCAGTTCTTC; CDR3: CASTPGDDYNEQFF
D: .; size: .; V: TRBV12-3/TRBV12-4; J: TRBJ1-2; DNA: TGTGCCATCCGGGGTTATGGCTACACCTTC; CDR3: CAIRGYGYTF
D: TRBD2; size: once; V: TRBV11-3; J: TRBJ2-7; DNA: TGTGCCAGCAGCGCCCTTCTAGCGGCTCCCTACGAGCAGTACTTC; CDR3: CASSALLAAPYEQYF
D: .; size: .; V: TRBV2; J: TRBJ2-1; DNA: TGTGCCAGCAGTTTCAGGACGGTGGTTTCAGACTACAATGAGCAGTTCTTC; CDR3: CASSFRTVVSDYNEQFF
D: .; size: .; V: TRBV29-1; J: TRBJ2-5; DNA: TGCAGCGTTGATGGGCGGGCGAAGACCCAGTACTTC; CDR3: CSVDGRAKTQYF
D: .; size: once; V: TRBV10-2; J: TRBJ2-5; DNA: TGCGCCAGCAGTCCCCTAGCGTCCAACCAAGAGACCCAGTACTTC; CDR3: CASSPLASNQETQYF
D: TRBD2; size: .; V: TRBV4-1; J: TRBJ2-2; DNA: TGCGCCAGCAGCCAAGGACATAAAAAGGGACTAGCGGGGGAAACAAACACCGGGGAGCTGTTTTTT; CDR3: CASSQGHKKGLAGETNTGELFF
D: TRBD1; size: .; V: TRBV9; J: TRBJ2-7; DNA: TGTGCCAGCAGCGGTGGACAGGGGGCGTCCGAGCAGTACTTC; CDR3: CASSGGQGASEQYF
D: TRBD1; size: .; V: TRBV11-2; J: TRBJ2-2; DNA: TGTGCCAGCAGCTTCCACCTTAACAGGGGGCCTACCGGGGAGCTGTTTTTT; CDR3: CASSFHLNRGPTGELFF
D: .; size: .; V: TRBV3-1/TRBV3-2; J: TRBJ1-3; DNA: TGTGCCAGCAGCCAACAGGGGGGAAACACCATATATTTT; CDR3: CASSQQGGNTIYF
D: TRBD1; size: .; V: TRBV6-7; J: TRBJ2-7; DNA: TGTGCCAGCAGTACCCGGGACAGGAAACCCTACGAGCAGTACTTC; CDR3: CASSTRDRKPYEQYF
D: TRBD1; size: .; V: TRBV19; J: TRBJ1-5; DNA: TGTGCCAGTAGTATAGTGTGGACAGGGGGCTATCAGCCCCAGCATTTT; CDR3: CASSIVWTGGYQPQHF
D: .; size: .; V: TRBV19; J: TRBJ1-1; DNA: TGTGCCAGTAGTATCTCCGTTTCGAACGGAGCTTTCTTT; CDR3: CASSISVSNGAFF
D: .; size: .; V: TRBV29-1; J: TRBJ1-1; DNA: TGCAGCGCCCGGGACGCGAACACTGAAGCTTTCTTT; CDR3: CSARDANTEAFF
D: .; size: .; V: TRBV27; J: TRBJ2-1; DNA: TGTGCCAGCAGATGGGGGGTTAAGGAAGGTGAGCAGTTCTTC; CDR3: CASRWGVKEGEQFF
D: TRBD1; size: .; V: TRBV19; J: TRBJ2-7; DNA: TGTGCCAGTAGTATGGTTACAGGGGGCTACGAGCAGTACTTC; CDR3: CASSMVTGGYEQYF
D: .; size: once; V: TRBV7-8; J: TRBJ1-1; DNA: TGTGCCAGCAGCTCAGGGGACACAATGAACACTGAAGCTTTCTTT; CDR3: CASSSGDTMNTEAFF
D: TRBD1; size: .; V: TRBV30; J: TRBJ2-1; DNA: TGTGCCTGGAGTACAGGGGGCGAGAATGAGCAGTTCTTC; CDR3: CAWSTGGENEQFF
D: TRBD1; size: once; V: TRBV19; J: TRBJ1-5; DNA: TGTGCCAGTACCCCTAGACAGGGTCCTCTCGGCAATCAGCCCCAGCATTTT; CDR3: CASTPRQGPLGNQPQHF
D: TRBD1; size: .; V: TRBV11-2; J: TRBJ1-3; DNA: TGTGCCAGCAGCTTATACCCGGGACAGTTGAGCTCTGGAAACACCATATATTTT; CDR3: CASSLYPGQLSSGNTIYF
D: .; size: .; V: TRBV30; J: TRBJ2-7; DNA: TGTGCCTGGGCGGGGCAGGGGGCCTACGAGCAGTACTTC; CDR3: CAWAGQGAYEQYF
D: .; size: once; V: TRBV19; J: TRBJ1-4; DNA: TGTGCCAGTAGTATAGCGGTTGCAACTAATGAAAAACTGTTTTTT; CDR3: CASSIAVATNEKLFF
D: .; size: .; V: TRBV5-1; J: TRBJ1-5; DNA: TGCGCCAGCAGCCCGGGTCCAGGGGCGAATCAGCCCCAGCATTTT; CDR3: CASSPGPGANQPQHF
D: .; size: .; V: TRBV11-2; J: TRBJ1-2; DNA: TGTGCCAGCAGCTTAGTGGGGGCAGGGGAAGCTGGCTACACCTTC; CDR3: CASSLVGAGEAGYTF
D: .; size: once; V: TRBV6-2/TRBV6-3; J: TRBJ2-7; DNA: TGTGCCAGCAGTTACAACAGGGAACGTGGCGAGCAGTACTTC; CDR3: CASSYNRERGEQYF